The 8 T cell receptor beta chains given below trace back to one sample, sequenced in a study of shared clonotypes between healthy human individuals. The repertoire was sequenced with immunoSEQ multiplex PCR; TCRdb's copy has only in-frame clones and lacks some. The sample consists of 950,000 to 1,200,000 clones, 60% to 80% of them appearing once. Sequencing used memory CD4+ T cells from PBMCs. The subset is: CD45RA-negative fraction. These TCRs come from a man between 18 and 29 years old in good health. Some clones in this sample may be carry-over from other donors' samples.

This rearrangement joins TRBV15 to TRBJ1-1; D gene uncertain. Germline-derived CDR1 and CDR2 are LNHNV and YYDKDF (reference sequence). This CDR3 has 16 residues. Trimming cost V 1 base and J 0 bases, with 12 bases left between them. This CDR3 is CATSRGVGRMNTEAFF. CDR3 coding DNA: TGTGCCACCAGCAGAGGAGTGGGCAGGATGAACACTGAAGCTTTCTTT.

V usage is TRBV29-1 and J usage is TRBJ1-4, with unresolved D. Germline CDR1 is SQVTM and CDR2 is ANQGSEA. Trimming stripped 6 bases from V and 8 bases from J, with 16 bases between. The CDR3 extends over 13 amino acids. The DNA of the CDR3 is TGCAGCGTAATCAGTTACCCTCTAGAAAAACTGTTTTTT. This translates into CSVISYPLEKLFF.

This clone was recorded only once. V is TRBV18 and J is TRBJ1-5; perhaps TRBD1 as D (6 bases). CDR3 size: 14 residues. Germline assignment: CDR1 KGHSH and CDR2 LQKENI. Trimming left V 5 bases short and J 0 bases short, with 8 bases between. This CDR3 reads CASSTGYSNQPQHF. The CDR3 coding sequence is TGTGCCAGCTCAACAGGGTATAGCAATCAGCCCCAGCATTTT.

The V and J genes are TRBV7-3 and TRBJ2-3; D possibly matches TRBD1 or TRBD2 (5 bases each). CDR1 is SGHTA, CDR2 FQGTGA, per germline. This CDR3 region has 13 residues. The V end lost 6 bases, the J end lost 14 bases, and 21 bases lay between the germline ends. The CDR3 region has the DNA TGTGCCAGCAGTCTCACCGACCGGGACGTGCGGTATTTT. Amino acids: CASSLTDRDVRYF.

The chain is built from TRBV28 and TRBJ2-5; 10 nucleotides match TRBD1. Germline V gives CDR1 MDHEN, CDR2 SYDVKM. V lost 5 bases, J lost 5 bases, and 8 bases stayed unmatched. There are 15 residues in the CDR3. CDR3 DNA: TGTGCCAGCAGTCCTGGGACAGGGGCGGGGGAGACCCAGTACTTC. It codes for CASSPGTGAGETQYF. Looking up the rest from reference TRBV28 and TRBJ2-5 gives the full variable domain: DVKVTQSSRYLVKRTGEKVFLECVQDMDHENMFWYRQDPGLGLRLIYFSYDVKMKEKGDIPEGYSVSREKKERFSLILESASTNQTSMYLCASSPGTGAGETQYFGPGTRLLVL.

This clone occurred once. J is TRBJ2-2 and V is TRBV14, with D tentatively TRBD2 (7 bases). The germline V and J ends were trimmed by 2 bases and 3 bases, with 13 bases remaining between them. This CDR3 is built from 16 residues. Germline CDR1 and CDR2: SGHDN and FVKESK. CDR3 DNA sequence: TGTGCCAGCAGCCAATTTGGGAGGGGGTACACCGGGGAGCTGTTTTTT. This translates into CASSQFGRGYTGELFF.

This clone was seen a few times. This chain joins TRBV9 and TRBJ1-1; maybe TRBD1 (5 bases). The V end was cut by 3 bases, the J end by 4 bases, with 13 bases between. The germline V gene has CDR1 SGDLS and CDR2 YYNGEE. CDR3 size: 14 residues. The CDR3 nucleotides are TGTGCCAGCAGCGACGGGGCGGTGGGCACTGAAGCTTTCTTT. This encodes CASSDGAVGTEAFF.

The chain has TRBV7-9 and TRBJ2-7, with D hard to call. The CDR3 is 11 residues long. Germline lookup yields CDR1 SEHNR and CDR2 FQNEAQ (reference sequence). V lost 2 bases to trimming and J lost 3 bases, with 2 bases between them. The chain's CDR3 is CASSLFYEQYF. CDR3 DNA: TGTGCCAGCAGCTTATTCTACGAGCAGTACTTC. Full variable domain (outside the CDR3, taken from reference TRBV7-9 and TRBJ2-7): DTGVSQNPRHKITKRGQNVTFRCDPISEHNRLYWYRQTLGQGPEFLTYFQNEAQLEKSRLLSDRFSAERPKGSFSTLEIQRTEQGDSAMYLCASSLFYEQYFGPGTRLTVT.